A selection of T cell receptor beta chains follows, all from one sample in a study of blood T cell repertoires in COVID-19. Libraries were prepared by immunoSEQ multiplex PCR; TCRdb keeps only in-frame clonotypes and omits some of them. The repertoire holds some 140,000 clones, with around 86% as singletons. Sample: peripheral blood. The receptor set was obtained from a woman aged 55-75 years with active or convalescent COVID-19. CDR3s include the opening cysteine and the closing phenylalanine or tryptophan. D genes are given only for firm matches. For some rows the clone size is stated as once, few or many, or as a class when expanded; others skip it.

abundance,d_gene,j_gene,v_gene,CDR3aa
NA,NA,TRBJ1-1,TRBV4-1,CASHQGYQGRAEAFF
NA,NA,TRBJ2-7,TRBV27,CASRMAVTTYEQYF
NA,TRBD1,TRBJ2-7,TRBV6-2/TRBV6-3,CASSFHNRDRGNEQYF
NA,NA,TRBJ2-2,TRBV30,CAWSLRRGTGELFF
once,TRBD1,TRBJ1-1,TRBV5-1,CASSLGDRGSTEAFF
NA,TRBD1,TRBJ2-1,TRBV6-2/TRBV6-3,CASSYRGLAYNEQFF
NA,NA,TRBJ2-1,TRBV11-3,CASSLGAPRGNEQFF
NA,NA,TRBJ1-5,TRBV11-2,CASSSRISGGTQPQHF
NA,NA,TRBJ1-1,TRBV30,CACTRNRANTEAFF
NA,TRBD1,TRBJ1-4,TRBV5-5,CASSLSDRRGEKLFF
NA,NA,TRBJ2-5,TRBV20-1,CSASKGVGRETQYF
NA,TRBD2,TRBJ2-3,TRBV5-1,CASSLGGSGGSTDTQYF
NA,TRBD1,TRBJ2-6,TRBV7-8,CASRLGQGIDGANVLTF
few,TRBD2,TRBJ2-7,TRBV28,CASSLRGTGRLAGGYEQYF
few,TRBD1,TRBJ1-5,TRBV4-1,CASSQELQGYSNQPQHF
NA,NA,TRBJ2-6,TRBV5-1,CASSSTGSFSGANVLTF
NA,NA,TRBJ1-1,TRBV6-1,CASSEAGRINTEAFF
NA,TRBD2,TRBJ2-7,TRBV27,CASSPHGRGYEQYF
NA,TRBD1,TRBJ2-2,TRBV5-1,CASSFQGAPGELFF
NA,NA,TRBJ2-3,TRBV24-1,CATSETGLDTQYF
few,TRBD1,TRBJ1-5,TRBV28,CASRDLKRTGYNQPQHF
NA,TRBD2,TRBJ2-5,TRBV12-3/TRBV12-4,CASSQREGETQYF
NA,TRBD1,TRBJ2-7,TRBV28,CASSYPGQSSYEQYF
once,NA,TRBJ2-7,TRBV3-1/TRBV3-2,CASSPGHRSSYEQYF
NA,NA,TRBJ1-6,TRBV27,CASSLVIYNSPLHF
NA,TRBD2,TRBJ2-5,TRBV24-1,CAARASGRQETQYF
NA,NA,TRBJ2-3,TRBV18,CASSPVQADTQYF
once,TRBD1,TRBJ1-5,TRBV19,CASKLEQGAFSNQPQHF
once,NA,TRBJ1-3,TRBV2,CASSVNGRGTDTIYF
few,NA,TRBJ1-3,TRBV3-1/TRBV3-2,CASSHSGSGNTIYF
NA,TRBD1,TRBJ1-4,TRBV6-5,CASSPRQGTNEKLFF
NA,TRBD1,TRBJ2-3,TRBV28,CASRRRDRAQDTQYF
NA,NA,TRBJ2-6,TRBV3-1/TRBV3-2,CASSPTDSQSSGANVLTF
once,TRBD2,TRBJ2-1,TRBV13,CASSPLGLANEQFF
once,NA,TRBJ2-2,TRBV5-1,CASSPQVQGGGELFF
few,TRBD2,TRBJ2-3,TRBV3-1/TRBV3-2,CASSHRREGTDTQYF
NA,TRBD2,TRBJ2-7,TRBV4-2,CASSQISGTSGIYEQYF
NA,TRBD1,TRBJ2-1,TRBV5-1,CASSPTGTEYNEQFF
NA,NA,TRBJ2-2,TRBV2,CASGQTNTGELFF
NA,NA,TRBJ1-1,TRBV6-5,CASARGGNTEAFF
once,TRBD1,TRBJ1-5,TRBV28,CASRKQGARQPQHF
NA,TRBD1,TRBJ1-1,TRBV3-1/TRBV3-2,CASSRKQGAGTEAFF
NA,NA,TRBJ1-1,TRBV7-2,CASSVRGAVGEAFF
NA,NA,TRBJ2-1,TRBV11-2,CASSLMEGPRPIYNEQFF
NA,TRBD1,TRBJ1-3,TRBV7-2,CASSLQTGASGNTIYF
NA,TRBD2,TRBJ2-1,TRBV3-1/TRBV3-2,CASSQEVRAGHEQFF